These T cell receptor beta chains were read from a single sample in a study of preoperative IRX-2 immunotherapy in early breast cancer. The assay was immunoSEQ multiplex PCR, and TCRdb's table has in-frame clones only and misses some. This sample has 30,000 to 45,000 clones, with around 82% found just once. Sequencing was performed on lymph node tissue, taken after IRX-2 immunotherapy. The receptors shown here come from a human donor with breast cancer. The CDR3 runs from the conserved cysteine through the conserved F or W. A D gene is named only where the DNA matches it firmly. The size field is filled for only some rows; it gives once, few, many or a size class.

d_gene	j_gene	v_gene	abundance	CDR3nt	CDR3aa
TRBD1	TRBJ2-2	TRBV6-8	-	TGTGCCAGCAGTTACCGGGACAGGGGGACCGGGGAGCTGTTTTTT	CASSYRDRGTGELFF
TRBD1	TRBJ1-5	TRBV6-8	-	TGTGCCAGCAGTTACCGGACAGGATATAGCAATCAGCCCCAGCATTTT	CASSYRTGYSNQPQHF
TRBD1	TRBJ1-3	TRBV28	-	TGTGCCAGCAGTTTTCAGTCAGGGGGAGGAAACACCATATATTTT	CASSFQSGGGNTIYF
TRBD2	TRBJ2-5	TRBV10-1	-	TGCGCCAGCAGTTCGGACGGGGGGTTGAAGACCCAGTACTTC	CASSSDGGLKTQYF
TRBD2	TRBJ2-7	TRBV14	-	TGTGCCAGCAGCCACAGCGGGGGGGCTTCGAGGGAGCAGTACTTC	CASSHSGGASREQYF
-	TRBJ1-2	TRBV15	-	TGTGCCACCAGCAGGTCGGACACCCCAGGAGGCTACACCTTC	CATSRSDTPGGYTF
-	TRBJ2-2	TRBV19	few	TGTGCCAGTAGTGTAAACAGGGCCGGGGAGCTGTTTTTT	CASSVNRAGELFF
-	TRBJ1-1	TRBV5-1	-	TGCGCCAGCAGCTCACAGGTGGCGGACACTGAAGCTTTCTTT	CASSSQVADTEAFF
TRBD1	TRBJ2-3	TRBV18	-	TGTGCCAGCTCACCAGGGGCAGGGGGCGATACGCAGTATTTT	CASSPGAGGDTQYF
TRBD1	TRBJ1-2	TRBV11-3	-	TGTGCCAGCAGCTTAGAATTTACAGGGGGAGGCTACACCTTC	CASSLEFTGGGYTF
-	TRBJ2-7	TRBV4-1	once	TGCGCCAGCAGTCCTGATACAGGGTTAGACTACGAGCAGTACTTC	CASSPDTGLDYEQYF
-	TRBJ1-1	TRBV11-3	-	TGTGCCAGCAGCTTAGATTGGGTACTCGGCACTGAAGCTTTCTTT	CASSLDWVLGTEAFF
TRBD1	TRBJ2-2	TRBV10-2	few	TGCGCCAGCCGTTGGCCGGGACAGGGGGCTCACGGGGAGCTGTTTTTT	CASRWPGQGAHGELFF
-	TRBJ1-1	TRBV6-8	-	TGTGCCAGCAGTGACTCTACAGGACGAGTCACTGAAGCTTTCTTT	CASSDSTGRVTEAFF
-	TRBJ1-2	TRBV19	-	TGTGCCAGTAGTCTAGAGGACACTAACTATGGCTACACCTTC	CASSLEDTNYGYTF
-	TRBJ2-2	TRBV7-1	-	TGTGCCAGCAGCACCCGACCCGACGGGGAGCTGTTTTTT	CASSTRPDGELFF
-	TRBJ2-7	TRBV18	-	TGTGCCAGCTCACCACAGGAGAGCTACGAGCAGTACTTC	CASSPQESYEQYF
TRBD2	TRBJ2-3	TRBV6-8	once	TGTGCCAGCAGTTACCTAGCGGGGGCCTCAGATACGCAGTATTTT	CASSYLAGASDTQYF
TRBD1	TRBJ1-6	TRBV11-3	-	TGTGCCAGCGGCCTGGGGGGGACAGGGGCTAATTCACCCCTCCACTTT	CASGLGGTGANSPLHF
-	TRBJ1-6	TRBV6-8	-	TGTGCCAGCAGTGGGACGCTGGCTTCACCCCTCCACTTT	CASSGTLASPLHF
-	TRBJ1-1	TRBV19	few	TGTGCCACCGCCTCTGGGACTGAAGCTTTCTTT	CATASGTEAFF
-	TRBJ1-6	TRBV6-8	-	TGTGCCAGCACTAGGCGACAGACTAATTCACCCCTCCACTTT	CASTRRQTNSPLHF
-	TRBJ1-1	TRBV5-1	-	TGCGCCAGCAGCTTGGAGGGGTCGTACACTGAAGCTTTCTTT	CASSLEGSYTEAFF
TRBD2	TRBJ2-5	TRBV6-8	-	TGTGCCAGCAGTTACTCTGTGGCCAGCGGGAGTCTGGAGACCCAGTACTTC	CASSYSVASGSLETQYF
-	TRBJ2-3	TRBV7-7	-	TGTGCTAGCAGCCTGGGGGGGGCCACCGATACGCAGTATTTT	CASSLGGATDTQYF
-	TRBJ1-2	TRBV5-1	-	TGCGCCAGCAGCTTGGGAGGGTCCCTTTTCTTAAACTATGGCTACACCTTC	CASSLGGSLFLNYGYTF
TRBD1	TRBJ1-4	TRBV11-3	-	TGTGCCAGCAGCTTCGGGACAGGGGGGAATGAAAAACTGTTTTTT	CASSFGTGGNEKLFF
-	TRBJ2-7	TRBV19	-	TGTGCCAGTAGTAATTCAGGGGCCACCTACGAGCAGTACTTC	CASSNSGATYEQYF
-	TRBJ1-2	TRBV1	few	TGCGCCAGCAGCCAAGATCCCCGGACAGGTTTATATACATATGGCTACACCTTC	CASSQDPRTGLYTYGYTF
-	TRBJ1-1	TRBV6-8	-	TGTGCCAGCATAGGTGGCGGGGGACGCGGGAAAGCTTTCTTT	CASIGGGGRGKAFF
TRBD1	TRBJ1-5	TRBV14	few	TGTGCCAGCAGAACAGGGGCCAGCCAGCATTTT	CASRTGASQHF
TRBD1	TRBJ2-6	TRBV2	-	TGTGCCAGCTCGGACAGGGGGCTTGGGGCCAACGTCCTGACTTTC	CASSDRGLGANVLTF